What follows describes a single TCR beta chain. Its antigen is not identified. Stated time point: cycle 4 day 1 (C4D1), after more than 5 weeks of nivolumab. With no exception, relapse followed autologous stem cell transplantation in all patients, and brentuximab vedotin exposure varied. These data are taken from a study of PD-1 blockade in classical Hodgkin lymphoma. Study details: It was nivolumab at 3 mg/kg, given intravenously every 2 weeks, that patients received. Notes on the study in general: Before treatment, complete responders showed about the same diversity as newly diagnosed patients.

This CDR3 contains 15 residues. CDR1 is LNHDA and CDR2 is SQIVND in the germline V gene (reference sequence). The J segment lost 6 bases and the V segment lost 5 bases, leaving 9 bases of the junction unmatched. Profiled with immunoSEQ multiplex PCR; TCRdb holds only in-frame clones, not every one. The repertoire holds approximately 84,000 clones, with 83% as singletons. This clonotype originated in a human donor with classical Hodgkin lymphoma. Material: peripheral blood mononuclear cells (PBMCs), obtained before the fourth cycle of nivolumab. The chain links TRBV19 to TRBJ2-1; 8 nucleotides line up with TRBD2. CDR3 sequence reads: CASSSSSGGPNEQFF. The CDR3 region has the DNA TGTGCCAGTAGTTCTAGTTCGGGAGGGCCCAATGAGCAGTTCTTC.